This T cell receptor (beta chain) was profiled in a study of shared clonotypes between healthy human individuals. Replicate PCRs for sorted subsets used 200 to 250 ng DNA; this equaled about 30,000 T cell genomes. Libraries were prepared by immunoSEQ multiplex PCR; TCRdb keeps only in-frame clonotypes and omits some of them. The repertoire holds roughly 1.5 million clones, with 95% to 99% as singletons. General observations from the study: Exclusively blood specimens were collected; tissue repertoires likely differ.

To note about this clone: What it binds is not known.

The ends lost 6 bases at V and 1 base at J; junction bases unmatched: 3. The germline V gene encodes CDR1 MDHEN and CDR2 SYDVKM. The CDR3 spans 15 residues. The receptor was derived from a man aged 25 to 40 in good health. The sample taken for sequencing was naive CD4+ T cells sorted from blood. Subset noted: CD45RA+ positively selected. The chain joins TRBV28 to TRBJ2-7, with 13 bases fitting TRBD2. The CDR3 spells CASSRGLAGSYEQYF. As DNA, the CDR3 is TGTGCCAGCAGCCGGGGACTAGCGGGATCCTACGAGCAGTACTTC.